The rows below give T cell receptor beta chains drawn from one sample of a study of cytomegalovirus exposure and HLA in healthy donors. Data came from immunoSEQ multiplex PCR; TCRdb stores just in-frame clones and leaves some out. The sample includes about 190,000 clones, less than 85% of them seen just once. The sample comprised PBMCs. All receptors come from a man in his thirties or forties in good health and CMV-seropositive. Both conserved end residues are trimmed from each CDR3. D genes are given only for firm matches.

>TRBJ2-7|16|TRBV5-6|TRBD2
ASTRGSGGVRSSYEQY
>TRBJ2-6|13|TRBV9|-
ASSVRSEGANVLT
>TRBJ2-5|12|TRBV27|TRBD2
ASSPLAGKETQY
>TRBJ1-1|15|TRBV23-1|-
ASSQPGQGDGNTEAF
>TRBJ2-7|13|TRBV7-8|TRBD2
ASSFSGGPIYEQY
>TRBJ2-1|11|TRBV28|-
ASSSGSYNEQF
>TRBJ2-7|11|TRBV30|TRBD2
ANIAGGTYEQY
>TRBJ2-5|12|TRBV12-5|-
ASGLGQGKETQY
>TRBJ1-2|13|TRBV27|TRBD1
ASSLYGDRASGYT
>TRBJ2-1|9|TRBV14|TRBD2
GREGLNEQF
>TRBJ2-7|13|TRBV7-2|TRBD1
ASSSRTGGSYEQY
>TRBJ2-1|13|TRBV6-1|TRBD2
ATLTGLAGGNEQF
>TRBJ2-6|12|TRBV11-3|-
ASSPSSGANVLT
>TRBJ1-1|9|TRBV5-1|-
ASSSTGGSL
>TRBJ2-7|13|TRBV11-2|-
ASSFGPVGVYEQY
>TRBJ2-4|15|TRBV4-2|-
ASSQDAARPAKNIQY
>TRBJ2-7|13|TRBV28|-
ASSSPGAGAGEQY
>TRBJ1-5|13|TRBV6-1|TRBD1
ASRYGTVFNQPQH
>TRBJ2-3|16|TRBV4-1|TRBD2
ASSQSTSGRKVTDTQY
>TRBJ2-4|13|TRBV7-2|TRBD2
ASSMTSGRVNIQY
>TRBJ2-2|16|TRBV4-3|-
ASSRAPDTSLVRGELF
>TRBJ1-6|11|TRBV7-8|-
ASSQDSNSPLH
>TRBJ1-5|11|TRBV4-2|-
ASSGGANQPQH
>TRBJ2-2|11|TRBV18|-
ASSPQRTGELF
>TRBJ2-4|10|TRBV29-1|-
SVVQGGNIQY
>TRBJ1-3|11|TRBV30|-
AWAHFGRNTIY
>TRBJ2-5|11|TRBV7-9|-
ASRRDSQETQY
>TRBJ2-5|10|TRBV30|-
ACRRSQETQY
>TRBJ2-7|13|TRBV5-1|TRBD1
ASSPGGQGPDEQY
>TRBJ2-5|13|TRBV7-6|-
ASGPALARGETQY
>TRBJ2-7|10|TRBV7-2|-
ASSLVSYEQY
>TRBJ1-2|12|TRBV27|TRBD1
ASSVTGEGYGYT
>TRBJ1-3|12|TRBV9|-
ASSVEYSGNTIY
>TRBJ1-1|12|TRBV10-3|TRBD1
AISEWTGGTEAF
>TRBJ2-2|14|TRBV19|-
ASHRTGLADTGELF
>TRBJ2-1|11|TRBV30|TRBD1
AWSLGQGNEQF
>TRBJ1-6|14|TRBV4-3|-
ASSHAQTRGGSPLH
>-|12|TRBV4-3|-
ASSRQAPSYEQY
>TRBJ1-3|14|TRBV4-1|TRBD1
ASRGSGQDSGNTIY
>TRBJ2-1|13|TRBV7-2|TRBD2
ASSLRSGGYNEQF
>TRBJ1-1|13|TRBV7-9|TRBD1
AAGTAGVMNTEAF
>TRBJ1-6|11|TRBV7-9|TRBD1
ASSSTGDSPLH
>TRBJ2-7|13|TRBV28|-
ASSLRGRAGYEQY
>TRBJ2-7|12|TRBV28|-
ASSWPGGSYEQY
>TRBJ2-3|14|TRBV7-3|TRBD2
ASSLGTSGSTDTQY
>TRBJ2-1|11|TRBV11-2|-
ASSFGQGNEQF
>TRBJ2-7|14|TRBV12-5|TRBD1
ASGLVIDRGPGEQY
>TRBJ2-7|9|TRBV2|-
ASSRAYEQY
>TRBJ2-7|13|TRBV11-2|-
ASSLDLGGAYEQY
>TRBJ1-1|9|TRBV28|-
ASDRGGEAF
>TRBJ1-2|12|TRBV6-6|-
ASSYPGGGDGYT
>TRBJ1-6|14|TRBV30|TRBD1
AWSADRGPGNSPLH
>TRBJ2-7|12|TRBV27|-
ASSLRGSTYEQY
>TRBJ1-1|8|TRBV25-1|-
ASGDTEAF
>TRBJ1-1|10|TRBV7-9|TRBD1
ANQDRVTEAF
>TRBJ1-6|14|TRBV19|TRBD1
ASKGQGPNSNSPLH